One sample yielded the 17 T cell receptor beta chains listed below, sequenced in a study of T cell responses to AZD1222 COVID-19 vaccine listed by TCRdb under 2021. Receptors were amplified or captured by the immunoSEQ multiplex PCR assay. The table comes from immuneACCESS by way of TCRdb, which keeps in-frame sequences with V and J called. Part of the clones is missing from these tables; in studies checked, under half for an unresolved V gene and the rest for unknown reasons. The sample table contains under 150,000 clones; only one count was recorded for about 90% of them. Of the sample, 5.5% is held by the ten largest clones. Interpreted using the paper, the time point label stands for: baseline before first vaccination. Sequenced material: peripheral blood, taken on day 0 of AZD1222 vaccination. These receptors all come from an adult in good health.

This clone is a singleton in its sample. The V gene is TRBV29-1, the J gene TRBJ1-4, with D perhaps TRBD1 (6 bases). In germline, CDR1 is SQVTM, CDR2 ANQGSEA. Between the trimmed V and J ends, which lost 4 bases and 3 bases, there was a span of 9 bases. The CDR3 runs 13 residues. In DNA form, the CDR3 reads TGCAGCGTTGCGGGGGCTGCTAATGAAAAACTGTTTTTT. Residues: CSVAGAANEKLFF.

The CDR3 DNA sequence: TGTGCCAGTAGTCTAGGGGCAGGGAACTCACCCCTCCACTTT. It encodes CASSLGAGNSPLHF. V is TRBV19 and J is TRBJ1-6, with D possibly being TRBD1 (5 bases). Between the trimmed V and J ends, which lost 5 bases and 10 bases, there was a span of 15 bases. The V gene's germline CDR1 is LNHDA and CDR2 SQIVND (reference sequence). This CDR3 spans 14 amino acids.

This clone came up once. The chain couples TRBV5-4 to TRBJ2-5; maybe TRBD1 (5 bases). In germline, CDR1 is SGHNT, CDR2 YYREEE (reference sequence). The V gene lost 9 bases and the J gene lost 5 bases, with 23 bases spanning the gap. The CDR3 extends over 15 amino acids. The CDR3 spells CATRPGSGIRETQYF. DNA of the CDR3: TGTGCCACGCGTCCGGGTTCAGGGATTAGGGAGACCCAGTACTTC.

J is TRBJ2-2 and V is TRBV7-8; 7 positions agree with TRBD2. Germline CDR1 SGHVS, CDR2 FQNEAQ. CDR3 length: 16 amino acids. Trimming cost V 8 bases and J 6 bases; bases outside gene matches: 15. The DNA of the CDR3 is TGTGCCAGCGCCTCCCCAAGCGGGGTTTTGGCCGGGGAGCTGTTTTTT. Protein: CASASPSGVLAGELFF.

The table lists this clone with a few counts. The rearrangement joins TRBV7-9 to TRBJ1-3, with 9 bases fitting TRBD1. The CDR3 runs to 15 residues. Trimming removed 3 bases from V and 2 bases from J; junction bases left unmatched: 2. Germline CDR1 SEHNR, CDR2 FQNEAQ (reference sequence). CDR3 loop: CASSFTGGTGNTIYF. The CDR3 bases are TGTGCCAGCAGCTTTACAGGGGGCACTGGAAACACCATATATTTT.

The chain employs TRBV24-1 and TRBJ2-7; 7 positions match TRBD1. Germline CDR1 KGHDR, CDR2 SFDVKD. This CDR3 is built from 14 residues. V lost 3 bases to trimming and J lost 1 base; unmatched junction nucleotides: 2. CDR3 protein: CATSDRDRSYEQYF. In DNA, the CDR3 is TGTGCCACCAGTGATCGGGACAGATCCTACGAGCAGTACTTC.

The V call is TRBV28, the J call TRBJ2-7, with a tentative D call TRBD1 (7 bases). CDR1 is MDHEN, CDR2 SYDVKM, per germline. This CDR3 region has 15 residues. The ends were cut back, 6 bases at V and 2 bases at J, with 17 bases in the middle. The CDR3 bases are TGTGCCAGCAGGGCGGGACAGCTAAAGCCCTACGAGCAGTACTTC. It yields the protein CASRAGQLKPYEQYF. The whole variable domain, remainder taken from reference TRBV28 and TRBJ2-7, is DVKVTQSSRYLVKRTGEKVFLECVQDMDHENMFWYRQDPGLGLRLIYFSYDVKMKEKGDIPEGYSVSREKKERFSLILESASTNQTSMYLCASRAGQLKPYEQYFGPGTRLTVT.

The table lists this clone with a count of one. This rearrangement joins TRBV4-1 to TRBJ1-2; D might be TRBD1 (6 bases). CDR1 MGHRA and CDR2 YSYEKL come from the germline V gene. V was trimmed by 0 bases and J by 3 bases, leaving 14 bases between them. CDR3 length: 16 amino acids. CDR3 nucleotide sequence: TGCGCCAGCAGCCAAGATTTTAGCGGGACATACTATGGCTACACCTTC. Translated: CASSQDFSGTYYGYTF.

The chain employs TRBV28 and TRBJ1-2; maybe TRBD1 (6 bases). This CDR3 is 15 amino acids long. V was clipped by 1 base and J by 4 bases, with 13 bases between them. Germline loops: CDR1 MDHEN, CDR2 SYDVKM. The CDR3 reads CASSLLGTPSYGYTF. CDR3 DNA: TGTGCCAGCAGTTTATTAGGGACACCAAGCTATGGCTACACCTTC.

This clone was counted between two and nine times. The chain employs TRBV6-2 or TRBV6-3 and TRBJ2-7; 7 nucleotides agree with TRBD1. J lost 2 bases, V lost 6 bases, and 4 bases had no gene match. This CDR3 contains 13 residues. The V gene's germline CDR1 is MNHEY and CDR2 SVGEGT. CDR3 sequence reads: CASSWDSTYEQYF. The CDR3, as DNA: TGTGCCAGCAGCTGGGACAGCACCTACGAGCAGTACTTC.

This clone has more than one count but fewer than ten. The genes are TRBV5-5 and TRBJ2-7; 9 bases align to TRBD1. From germline, CDR1 is SGHKS and CDR2 YYEKEE (reference sequence). CDR3 length equals 15 residues. The V gene end was trimmed by 4 bases and the J gene end by 0 bases; junction bases not matched to a gene: 5. The CDR3 nucleotides are TGTGCCAGCAGCCTAGGACAGGGGCACTCCTACGAGCAGTACTTC. The encoded protein is CASSLGQGHSYEQYF. Filled out from reference TRBV5-5 and TRBJ2-7, the complete variable domain reads DAGVTQSPTHLIKTRGQQVTLRCSPISGHKSVSWYQQVLGQGPQFIFQYYEKEERGRGNFPDRFSARQFPNYSSELNVNALLLGDSALYLCASSLGQGHSYEQYFGPGTRLTVT.

The V and J genes are TRBV6-1 and TRBJ1-2; D is possibly TRBD1 (5 bases). Germline V gene data show CDR1 as MNHNS and CDR2 as SASEGT. The ends were cut back, 1 base at V and 1 base at J, with 7 bases in the middle. The length of the CDR3 is 14 residues. CDR3 region: CASSEVGVNYGYTF. The DNA for the CDR3 is TGTGCCAGCAGTGAAGTGGGGGTTAACTATGGCTACACCTTC.

The chain joins TRBV4-2 to TRBJ1-2; TRBD1 matches 7 bases. V was clipped by 3 bases and J by 7 bases; unmatched bases: 11. Looked up from germline, CDR1 is LGHNA and CDR2 is YNFKEQ. The CDR3 length is 15 residues. The CDR3 DNA sequence: TGTGCCAGCAGCCACTTAGACAGGGAAGCTGGTGGCTACACCTTC. Translating it yields CASSHLDREAGGYTF.

This rearrangement joins TRBV29-1 to TRBJ2-5, with TRBD2 as a possible D gene (5 bases). V was pared by 4 bases and J by 7 bases, with 13 bases between. Germline V gene sequence: CDR1 SQVTM, CDR2 ANQGSEA. This CDR3 has 12 amino acids. The CDR3: CSVAFARGTQYF. CDR3 sequence (DNA): TGCAGCGTTGCCTTTGCCCGGGGGACCCAGTACTTC.

The chain is built from TRBV9 and TRBJ2-7; 8 bases align to TRBD1. The CDR3 length is 13 residues. CDR1 is SGDLS and CDR2 is YYNGEE in the germline V gene. V lost 3 bases and J lost 6; bases outside the gene matches: 5. CDR3 DNA sequence: TGTGCCAGCAGCGCCTGGACAGGGAGCGAGCAGTACTTC. Encoded protein: CASSAWTGSEQYF.

This clone was counted a few times. V and J are TRBV10-3 and TRBJ2-2; 7 positions match TRBD1. The germline V gene encodes CDR1 ENHRY and CDR2 SYGVKD. This CDR3 has 15 amino acids. With V trimmed by 5 bases and J by 5 bases, 8 bases remained unmatched. CDR3: CAISSRQGITGELFF. DNA for the CDR3: TGTGCCATCAGTAGTCGACAGGGAATAACCGGGGAGCTGTTTTTT.

The chain recombines TRBV7-8 with TRBJ2-7; 14 positions agree with TRBD2. From germline, CDR1 is SGHVS and CDR2 FQNEAQ. The CDR3 is 16 residues long. The V and J ends lost 5 bases and 4 bases, in that order; junction bases with no gene match: 7. The CDR3 region is CASSLPGTSGSYEQYF. The CDR3 region has the DNA TGTGCCAGCAGCCTCCCTGGGACTAGCGGGAGTTACGAGCAGTACTTC.